These T cell receptor beta chains were read from a single sample in a study of human T cells and chemical hapten exposure. TCRdb ran MiXCR on the RACE reads and lists one entry per CDR3 protein. Found here are roughly 80,000 distinct CDR3 sequences, about 10% of them singletons; the top ten hold approximately 4.4%. The sequencing here drew on whole blood, taken in connection with sensitization to the hapten diphenylcyclopropenone (DPC). These receptors were obtained from a woman aged 50 to 60 with alopecia areata. Some clones in this sample may be carry-over from other donors' samples. CDR3s include the opening cysteine and the closing phenylalanine or tryptophan. A D gene is named only where the DNA matches it firmly. The listing skips clone size in some rows; elsewhere it reads once, few, many or a size class.

CASSLLGGRLNTEAFF	TGCGCCAGCAGCCTTCTGGGGGGACGGCTGAACACTGAAGCTTTCTTT	-	TRBV5-1	-	TRBJ1-1
CASSQDSGTALYEQYF	TGCGCCAGCAGCCAAGATTCCGGGACAGCACTCTACGAGCAGTACTTC	few	TRBV4-3	TRBD1	TRBJ2-7
CASSQAPAGGGPGNTIYF	TGTGCCAGCAGCCAAGCCCCCGCGGGAGGGGGCCCTGGAAACACCATATATTTT	-	TRBV3-1	TRBD1	TRBJ1-3
CSASGPAITIQETQYF	TGCAGTGCTAGCGGGCCGGCCATCACCATCCAAGAGACCCAGTACTTC	few	TRBV20-1	-	TRBJ2-5
CASTDPGQSYTF	TGTGCCAGCACCGACCCCGGACAGAGCTACACCTTC	few	TRBV6-2/TRBV6-3	-	TRBJ1-2
CSARDRQGWGQETQYF	TGCAGTGCTAGAGATCGACAGGGGTGGGGACAAGAGACCCAGTACTTC	many	TRBV20-1	TRBD1	TRBJ2-5
CASSPGQSLNYGYTF	TGTGCCAGCAGTCCGGGGCAGTCCTTGAACTATGGCTACACCTTC	few	TRBV6-6	-	TRBJ1-2
CASSRRDRSYGYTF	TGTGCCAGCAGCCGAAGGGACAGAAGCTATGGCTACACCTTC	-	TRBV7-8	TRBD1	TRBJ1-2
CASSLVLAGTGELFF	TGTGCCAGCAGTTTGGTCCTAGCAGGCACCGGGGAGCTGTTTTTT	-	TRBV12-3/TRBV12-4	-	TRBJ2-2
CATSSRTSGSTDTQYF	TGTGCCACCAGCAGTCGGACTAGCGGGAGCACAGATACGCAGTATTTT	-	TRBV15	TRBD2	TRBJ2-3
CASEMGNSYNEQFF	TGCGCCAGTGAAATGGGTAACTCCTACAATGAGCAGTTCTTC	-	TRBV10-2	-	TRBJ2-1
CASRGTSGGHEQYF	TGTGCCAGCAGAGGGACTAGCGGGGGACACGAGCAGTACTTC	-	TRBV2	TRBD2	TRBJ2-7
CAWSVRAGHSPLHF	TGTGCCTGGAGTGTACGGGCCGGGCACTCACCCCTCCACTTT	many	TRBV30	-	TRBJ1-6
CASSLALNEKLFF	TGTGCCAGCAGCTTAGCCCTGAATGAAAAACTGTTTTTT	few	TRBV7-9	-	TRBJ1-4
CASSLSGANVLTF	TGTGCCAGCAGTTTGAGTGGGGCCAACGTCCTGACTTTC	many	TRBV12-3/TRBV12-4	-	TRBJ2-6
CAWKGASQYF	TGTGCCTGGAAAGGGGCGTCCCAGTACTTC	few	TRBV30	-	TRBJ2-7
CASSARLGYGSPRNEQFF	TGCGCCAGCTCGGCACGACTAGGGTACGGAAGTCCTAGGAATGAGCAGTTCTTC	few	TRBV10-2	-	TRBJ2-1
CSARVRVNSPLHF	TGCAGTGCTAGAGTCAGGGTGAATTCACCCCTCCACTTT	-	TRBV20-1	-	TRBJ1-6
CASSAQGATGQPQHF	TGTGCCAGCAGCGCTCAGGGGGCAACGGGTCAGCCCCAGCATTTT	few	TRBV9	TRBD1	TRBJ1-5
CSAKKVGWTGVRQETQYF	TGCAGTGCTAAGAAAGTGGGATGGACAGGGGTGAGACAAGAGACCCAGTACTTC	many	TRBV20-1	TRBD1	TRBJ2-5
CASSRGAGGNEQFF	TGTGCCAGCAGCCGCGGGGCAGGGGGGAATGAGCAGTTCTTC	-	TRBV4-2	-	TRBJ2-1
CSPKQGSAEAFF	TGCAGCCCAAAACAGGGGTCCGCTGAAGCTTTCTTT	many	TRBV20-1	TRBD1	TRBJ1-1
CASSLQGAGEKLFF	TGTGCCAGCAGCTTACAGGGGGCCGGTGAAAAACTGTTTTTT	many	TRBV9	TRBD1	TRBJ1-4
CASSPGTGRGSQPQHF	TGTGCCAGCAGCCCAGGGACAGGGCGAGGGAGTCAGCCCCAGCATTTT	-	TRBV12-3/TRBV12-4	TRBD1	TRBJ1-5
CASSQDRGHTEAFF	TGTGCCAGCAGCCAAGACAGGGGGCACACTGAAGCTTTCTTT	-	TRBV7-9	TRBD1	TRBJ1-1
CASTDRGNTEAFF	TGTGCCAGCACGGACAGGGGGAACACTGAAGCTTTCTTT	many	TRBV12-3/TRBV12-4	TRBD1	TRBJ1-1
CASSSGFGTTQYF	TGTGCCAGCAGCTCAGGATTCGGTACTACGCAGTATTTT	few	TRBV11-2	-	TRBJ2-3
CASSFYRDREVEQYF	TGTGCCAGCAGTTTTTACCGGGACAGGGAGGTAGAGCAGTACTTC	few	TRBV28	TRBD1	TRBJ2-7
CASSYGGQGDSPLHF	TGTGCCAGCAGTTACGGCGGACAGGGCGATTCACCCCTCCACTTT	-	TRBV6-2/TRBV6-3	TRBD1	TRBJ1-6
CASRATLVSYNEQFF	TGTGCCAGCAGAGCGACTCTGGTCTCCTACAATGAGCAGTTCTTC	few	TRBV2	-	TRBJ2-1
CASSTPPGGLPYYEQFF	TGTGCCAGCAGTACTCCCCCGGGGGGACTCCCGTACTATGAGCAGTTCTTC	-	TRBV2	TRBD2	TRBJ2-1
CASSPWFSWDETQYF	TGTGCCAGCAGTCCCTGGTTTAGCTGGGACGAGACCCAGTACTTC	many	TRBV27	-	TRBJ2-5
CASRQGRYEQYF	TGTGCCAGCAGACAGGGGAGGTACGAGCAGTACTTC	-	TRBV28	-	TRBJ2-7
CSVGGPSYEQYF	TGCAGCGTTGGGGGCCCCTCCTACGAGCAGTACTTC	many	TRBV29-1	-	TRBJ2-7
CSAATSGSYNEQFF	TGCAGTGCTGCGACTAGCGGGTCTTACAATGAGCAGTTCTTC	few	TRBV20-1	TRBD2	TRBJ2-1
CASSQDDSSPLHF	TGCGCCAGCAGCCAAGACGACAGCTCACCCCTCCACTTT	-	TRBV4-3	-	TRBJ1-6
CSAKTTLAGGHNEQFF	TGCAGTGCTAAGACTACACTAGCGGGGGGACACAATGAGCAGTTCTTC	few	TRBV20-1	TRBD2	TRBJ2-1
CASSYSQGSGYTF	TGTGCCAGCAGTTACTCGCAAGGGAGTGGCTACACCTTC	-	TRBV6-2/TRBV6-3	-	TRBJ1-2
CASSPQTGSYGYTF	TGTGCCAGCAGTCCGCAGACAGGGTCCTATGGCTACACCTTC	few	TRBV6-5	TRBD1	TRBJ1-2
CASSRGTRYTSKEDF	TGTGCCAGCAGCCGAGGGACACGCTATACGAGCAAAGAAGACTTC	-	TRBV7-2	-	TRBJ2-7